What follows are 29 T cell receptor beta chains derived from one specimen sequenced in a study of T cell responses to AZD1222 COVID-19 vaccine. Assay used: immunoSEQ multiplex PCR; TCRdb lists only in-frame clones, some missing. The sample carries 100,000 or so clones, 70% to 90% recorded once. The sequenced sample was peripheral blood, obtained on day 0 of AZD1222 vaccination. The source is an adult in good health.

The chain links TRBV18 to TRBJ1-1; 9 nucleotides match TRBD1. V shed 8 bases, J shed 2 bases, and the junction held 9 bases outside the gene matches. From germline, CDR1 is KGHSH and CDR2 LQKENI. The CDR3 is 15 residues long. The CDR3 DNA reads TGTGCCAGCGAAACAGGGGGCCCGAGTAACACTGAAGCTTTCTTT. Protein: CASETGGPSNTEAFF.

This chain joins TRBV6-5 and TRBJ2-5; D is possibly TRBD2 (5 bases). Germline-derived CDR1 and CDR2 are MNHEY and SVGAGI. Trimming cost V 9 bases and J 5 bases, with 22 bases left between them. This CDR3 comprises 15 residues. This CDR3 reads CASRLSRFGFETQYF. In DNA form, the CDR3 reads TGTGCCAGTCGACTATCTCGATTTGGGTTTGAGACCCAGTACTTC.

This clone was picked up one time. This sequence joins TRBV6-5 and TRBJ1-5, with D unresolved. V lost 8 bases and J 3 bases, leaving 11 bases between the germline ends. The CDR3 is 13 amino acids. Per the germline V gene, CDR1 is MNHEY and CDR2 is SVGAGI. This chain's CDR3 is CASQEDFNQPQHF. The CDR3, as DNA: TGTGCCAGCCAGGAGGATTTCAATCAGCCCCAGCATTTT.

The V gene is TRBV5-6, the J gene TRBJ2-7; the D gene is possibly TRBD1 (6 bases). V was clipped by 0 bases and J by 2 bases, with 9 bases between them. This CDR3 region has 14 residues. Germline loops: CDR1 SGHDT, CDR2 YYEEEE. The CDR3 protein is CASSLEQGPYEQYF. In DNA, the CDR3 is TGTGCCAGCAGCTTGGAACAGGGCCCCTACGAGCAGTACTTC.

The rearrangement joins TRBV27 to TRBJ1-2; 10 bases are a match to TRBD1. Germline V CDR1 and CDR2: MNHEY, SMNVEV (reference sequence). Unmatched junction bases numbered 3, after V lost 1 base and J lost 1 base. This CDR3 comprises 16 residues. CDR3 sequence reads: CASSLFGTGVNYGYTF. CDR3 in DNA: TGTGCCAGCAGTTTATTCGGGACAGGGGTTAACTATGGCTACACCTTC.

This chain uses TRBV5-8 with TRBJ1-6; 11 bases agree with TRBD1. The CDR3 is 16 amino acids. Trimming cost V 4 bases and J 5 bases; bases outside gene matches: 5. Germline V CDR1 and CDR2: SGHTS, YDEGEE. The CDR3, as DNA: TGTGCCAGCAGCCTGGGACAGGGGGTCAATAATTCACCCCTCCACTTT. Translating it yields CASSLGQGVNNSPLHF.

This chain joins TRBV6-6 and TRBJ1-1; TRBD1 matches at 8 bases. The germline V gene has CDR1 MNHNY and CDR2 SVGAGI (reference sequence). V shed 7 bases, J shed 7 bases, and the junction held 5 bases outside the gene matches. CDR3 length: 12 amino acids. CDR3 coding DNA: TGTGCCAGCAACAGGGACAGGCATGAAGCTTTCTTT. It encodes CASNRDRHEAFF.

The chain combines TRBV12-3 or TRBV12-4 with TRBJ1-4; D unresolved. CDR3 length: 13 amino acids. V was clipped by 2 bases and J by 7 bases, with 8 bases between them. The CDR3 is CASSLNKGEKLFF. The CDR3 DNA reads TGTGCCAGCAGTTTAAACAAGGGTGAAAAACTGTTTTTT.

This chain joins TRBV11-2 and TRBJ2-1; the D call may be TRBD1 or TRBD2 (5 bases each). The germline V and J ends were trimmed by 0 bases and 10 bases, with 22 bases remaining between them. Germline assignment: CDR1 SGHAT and CDR2 FQNNGV. CDR3 size: 17 residues. The CDR3 DNA is TGTGCCAGCAGCTTAGATATCGGGCGCACGGATTGGGACGAGCAGTTCTTC. This encodes CASSLDIGRTDWDEQFF.

This sequence joins TRBV19 and TRBJ2-1; TRBD2 agrees at 7 bases. V was pared by 10 bases and J by 2 bases, with 5 bases of the junction left unmatched. CDR3 length: 13 residues. The germline gives CDR1 LNHDA, CDR2 SQIVND (reference sequence). The DNA for the CDR3 is TGTGCCACTGGACTAGTGACCTACAATGAGCAGTTCTTC. Its protein is CATGLVTYNEQFF. Using reference TRBV19 and TRBJ2-1 for the parts outside the CDR3, the full variable domain is DGGITQSPKYLFRKEGQNVTLSCEQNLNHDAMYWYRQDPGQGLRLIYYSQIVNDFQKGDIAEGYSVSREKKESFPLTVTSAQKNPTAFYLCATGLVTYNEQFFGPGTRLTVL.

J is TRBJ2-7 and V is TRBV28, with 10 bases lining up with TRBD2. The germline V gene has CDR1 MDHEN and CDR2 SYDVKM. The CDR3 extends over 14 amino acids. V was pared by 2 bases and J by 4 bases, with 2 bases of the junction left unmatched. The CDR3 loop is CASSLRTSGYEQYV. Written as DNA, the CDR3 is TGTGCCAGCAGTTTAAGGACTAGCGGTTACGAGCAGTACGTC.

This chain connects TRBV7-9 to TRBJ2-2; TRBD1 matches 9 bases. This CDR3 is 16 amino acids long. J gave up 4 bases and V 5 bases, and 8 bases lay outside the gene matches. The germline CDR1 and CDR2 sequences are SEHNR and FQNEAQ (reference sequence). The CDR3 protein is CASSALQGARTGELFF. The CDR3 nucleotides are TGTGCCAGCAGCGCCTTACAGGGGGCCCGCACCGGGGAGCTGTTTTTT.

The chain employs TRBV21-1 and TRBJ1-3; the D call of TRBD1 is as the table states it, not checked on the DNA. TRBV21-1 corresponds to a pseudogene. This CDR3 is 20 amino acids long. The CDR3 bases are TGTGCCAGCAGCGTCCCGCCGGGACAGGGGGCTCTAAATGGCGGAAACACCATATATTTT. Amino acid sequence: CASSVPPGQGALNGGNTIYF.

The chain carries TRBV9 and TRBJ1-3; TRBD1 might be the D (5 bases). The CDR3 has 15 amino acids. V dropped 4 bases and J dropped 5 bases, with 16 bases sitting between them. Germline CDR1 reads SGDLS; CDR2 reads YYNGEE. CDR3 bases: TGTGCCAGCAGCCCGCAGGCGGGGGGTAGAAACACCATATATTTT. It yields the protein CASSPQAGGRNTIYF.

This chain joins TRBV4-1 and TRBJ1-2; D possibly corresponds to TRBD1 (6 bases). The CDR3 is 15 amino acids. Trimming left V 1 base short and J 4 bases short, with 13 bases between. Germline values: CDR1 MGHRA, CDR2 YSYEKL. This CDR3 is CASSQVITGPYGYTF. The DNA of the CDR3 is TGCGCCAGCAGCCAAGTAATAACAGGGCCCTATGGCTACACCTTC.

The chain employs TRBV6-5 and TRBJ2-7; D call uncertain. The CDR3 covers 10 residues. V lost 6 bases and J 4 bases, leaving 4 bases between the germline ends. Germline V gene sequence: CDR1 MNHEY, CDR2 SVGAGI. The CDR3 is CASRVYEQYV. In DNA, the CDR3 is TGTGCCAGCAGGGTATACGAGCAGTACGTC.

This chain links TRBV5-4 with TRBJ1-2, with 7 bases identical to TRBD1. Losses at the gene ends were 3 bases for V and 1 base for J; bases not matched to a gene: 3. In germline, CDR1 is SGHNT, CDR2 YYREEE (reference sequence). There are 14 residues in the CDR3. In nucleotides, the CDR3 is TGTGCCAGCAGCTCGACAGGGAATAACTATGGCTACACCTTC. It codes for CASSSTGNNYGYTF.

The chain links TRBV19 to TRBJ1-4; D not certain. The CDR3 totals 13 residues. In germline, CDR1 is LNHDA, CDR2 SQIVND (reference sequence). V lost 11 bases and J lost 5, with 15 bases in between. CDR3 sequence (DNA): TGTGCCGGACGACGGACGGAAAATGAAAAACTGTTTTTT. This sequence encodes CAGRRTENEKLFF.

The chain links TRBV5-1 to TRBJ2-2; D not certain. From germline, CDR1 is SGHRS and CDR2 YFSETQ. The CDR3 runs to 15 residues. Trimming took 0 bases from V and 1 from J, leaving 7 bases between them. CDR3 protein: CASSLAAVNTGELFF. As DNA, the CDR3 is TGCGCCAGCAGCTTGGCGGCGGTGAACACCGGGGAGCTGTTTTTT.

V is TRBV19 and J is TRBJ1-1; weak D call: TRBD1 (6 bases). V lost 6 bases to trimming and J lost 1 base, with 9 bases between them. The CDR3 has 13 amino acids. Germline CDR1 is LNHDA and CDR2 is SQIVND (reference sequence). This CDR3 reads CASSQGQNTEAFF. DNA for the CDR3: TGTGCCAGTAGCCAGGGGCAGAACACTGAAGCTTTCTTT. The whole variable domain, remainder taken from reference TRBV19 and TRBJ1-1, is DGGITQSPKYLFRKEGQNVTLSCEQNLNHDAMYWYRQDPGQGLRLIYYSQIVNDFQKGDIAEGYSVSREKKESFPLTVTSAQKNPTAFYLCASSQGQNTEAFFGQGTRLTVV.

The chain couples TRBV10-2 to TRBJ2-7; D is unresolved. Germline loops: CDR1 WSHSY, CDR2 SAAADI. The V end lost 3 bases, the J end lost 2 bases, and 5 bases lay between the germline ends. CDR3 size: 12 residues. The CDR3 sequence is CASSDVAYEQYF. The DNA for the CDR3 is TGCGCCAGCAGTGACGTGGCCTACGAGCAGTACTTC.

This clone was counted only a few times. This sequence joins TRBV6-1 and TRBJ1-6; TRBD1 matches at 8 bases. V lost 1 base to trimming and J lost 9 bases; unmatched junction nucleotides: 5. This CDR3 region has 15 residues. CDR1 is MNHNS, CDR2 SASEGT, per germline. The CDR3 region is CASSEGRQGASPLHF. The CDR3 bases are TGTGCCAGCAGTGAAGGTCGGCAGGGGGCTTCACCCCTCCACTTT.

On this clone: A junction end diverges from the germline sequence, so it may reflect a read error. This chain joins TRBV4-3 and TRBJ1-1, with 10 positions matching TRBD1. The germline gives CDR1 LGHNA, CDR2 YSLEER. CDR3 length: 14 residues. Here the CDR3 reads CASRQRTGGTEAFF. DNA for the CDR3: TGCGCCAGCCGCCAACGGACAGGGGGCACTGAAGCTTTCTTT.

The chain uses TRBV11-2 and TRBJ1-5, with TRBD1 matching over 10 bases. This CDR3 contains 15 residues. The germline V gene has CDR1 SGHAT and CDR2 FQNNGV. Trimming at V came to 5 bases and at J to 5 bases, leaving 6 bases not matched to a gene. The CDR3 loop reads CASSQGQGRDQPQHF. CDR3 bases: TGTGCCAGCAGCCAGGGACAGGGGAGGGATCAGCCCCAGCATTTT. Filled out from reference TRBV11-2 and TRBJ1-5, the complete variable domain reads EAGVAQSPRYKIIEKRQSVAFWCNPISGHATLYWYQQILGQGPKLLIQFQNNGVVDDSQLPKDRFSAERLKGVDSTLKIQPAKLEDSAVYLCASSQGQGRDQPQHFGDGTRLSIL.

The V call is TRBV25-1, the J call TRBJ1-6; the match to TRBD1 covers 9 bases. Trimming at V came to 5 bases and at J to 9 bases, leaving 8 bases not matched to a gene. The germline CDR1 and CDR2 sequences are MGHDK and SYGVNS. The CDR3 is 15 residues long. The DNA of the CDR3 is TGTGCCAGCAGTAGATCCGGGACAGGGATTTCACCCCTCCACTTT. This encodes CASSRSGTGISPLHF.

This chain links TRBV3-1 (or the pseudogene TRBV3-2) with TRBJ1-5; D remains ambiguous. The CDR3 sequence is 12 residues long. V gave up 1 base and J gave up 7 bases, with 5 bases separating them. The germline V gene has CDR1 LGHDT and CDR2 YNNKEL (reference sequence). This CDR3 is CASSQGTQPQHF. The DNA of the CDR3 is TGTGCCAGCAGCCAAGGGACCCAGCCCCAGCATTTT.

The chain joins TRBV7-9 to TRBJ2-1, with 13 bases matching TRBD2. The CDR3 is made up of 15 amino acids. Unmatched junction bases numbered 6, after V lost 5 bases and J lost 8 bases. The germline CDR1 and CDR2 sequences are SEHNR and FQNEAQ (reference sequence). DNA of the CDR3: TGTGCCAGCAGCCCTACTAGCGGGAGGGCCCATGAGCAGTTCTTC. Residues: CASSPTSGRAHEQFF. Supplemented by reference TRBV7-9 and TRBJ2-1, the full variable domain reads DTGVSQNPRHKITKRGQNVTFRCDPISEHNRLYWYRQTLGQGPEFLTYFQNEAQLEKSRLLSDRFSAERPKGSFSTLEIQRTEQGDSAMYLCASSPTSGRAHEQFFGPGTRLTVL.

The chain has TRBV10-3 and TRBJ1-3, with D unclear. Germline V gene sequence: CDR1 ENHRY, CDR2 SYGVKD. V was cut by 2 bases and J by 4 bases, with 6 bases left in between. This CDR3 has 13 amino acids. The CDR3 protein is CAISEPLGNTIYF. CDR3 nucleotides: TGTGCCATCAGTGAGCCTCTAGGAAACACCATATATTTT.

Comment on this clone: Distinct nucleotide sequences in the sample also encode this CDR3. The CDR3 DNA follows: TGTGCCAGCAGCTCGGACAGCTACGAGCAGTACTTC. It encodes CASSSDSYEQYF. The chain joins TRBV5-4 to TRBJ2-7; TRBD1 might be the D (6 bases). The germline V and J ends were trimmed by 3 bases and 3 bases, with 7 bases remaining between them. This CDR3 has 12 amino acids. Germline loops: CDR1 SGHNT, CDR2 YYREEE (reference sequence).